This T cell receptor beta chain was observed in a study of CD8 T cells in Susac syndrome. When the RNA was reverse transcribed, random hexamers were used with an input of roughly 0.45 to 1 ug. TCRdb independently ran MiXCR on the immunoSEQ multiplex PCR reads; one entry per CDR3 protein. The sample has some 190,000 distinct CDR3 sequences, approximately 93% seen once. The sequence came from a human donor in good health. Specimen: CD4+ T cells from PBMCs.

The CDR3 sequence is CSARAERAWSTDTQYF. The CDR3 nucleotides read TGCAGTGCTAGAGCCGAGAGGGCGTGGAGCACAGATACGCAGTATTTT. The rearrangement links TRBV20-1 to TRBJ2-3; D possibly corresponds to TRBD2 (5 bases). CDR1 and CDR2 (germline): DFQATT, SNEGSKA (reference sequence). V gave up 1 base and J gave up 0 bases, with 14 bases separating them. This CDR3 has 16 residues.